This TCR beta chain comes out of a study of cytomegalovirus exposure and HLA in healthy donors (dated by TCRdb to about 2017). In terms of the full investigation: According to a later analysis, one platform produced both the 100 to 150 validation repertoires and the 670 or so repertoires of the first cohort. To predict cytomegalovirus infection status, the study combined high-throughput TCR immunosequencing, statistical association of individual TCRs with disease status, and machine learning. A separate validation cohort of approximately 130 different subjects was used in addition to the roughly 640-subject first cohort. The study was designed to test whether signatures of past pathogen exposure could be identified by cataloging public T cell receptors.

What the study reported, not specific to this receptor: In both the original and validation cohorts, the classifier was reported to diagnose cytomegalovirus status with high specificity and sensitivity. A later analysis had no HLA typing for the validation cohort, so co-occurrence there was scored across all 130 or so repertoires. It was suggested by the authors that the approach could potentially be generalized to other disease states and immunological phenotypes. While some public TCRs were present in many individuals, most TCR sequences turned up only very rarely across donors. A few of the identified cytomegalovirus-associated TCR beta chains were confirmed in vitro to be specific for cytomegalovirus antigens. In a later analysis, TCRs clustered in the first cohort were found to also tend to co-occur in the 120 or so validation repertoires, with 94% of cluster scores above 0. The study listed approximately 150 TCR beta chains as associated with cytomegalovirus.

The donors were included in the validation cohort of 100 to 150 subjects, a group kept apart from the approximately 690-subject first cohort. The library relied on the immunoSEQ multiplex PCR assay. The study's processing was this. To diagnose cytomegalovirus status from the catalog of TCR beta chain sequences, a statistical classification framework was built. Not all clones reach the TCRdb copy of this immuneACCESS table, which keeps in-frame sequences only. Checked studies attribute under half of the gap to unresolved V genes and leave the rest unexplained. V and J calls and clone size are those listed in that table; D and trimming were worked out from the DNA. The sample table lists around 70,000 clones, less than 95% of them with a count of one. The top ten hold 1.9% of the sample. V is cut back by 0 bases and J by 3 bases, with 4 bases in the junction unmatched. The CDR3 sequence holds 15 residues, the cysteine and phenylalanine included. The retained sequence is limited to the CDR3, 45 bases, with the frame set at the first base. CDR1 SGDLS and CDR2 YYNGEE were looked up in the germline V gene.

On this clone: The target of this receptor is not known. The sample holds no much larger clone one base away, and base qualities are not on file.

Recombination joined TRBV9 with TRBJ2-3; 7 central bases correspond to TRBD2. The sample taken for sequencing was PBMCs. This clonotype originated in a woman aged 18-29 years in good health and CMV-seropositive. The sequenced DNA is TGTGCCAGCAGCGTAGCCAGCGGGGCGACAGATACGCAGTATTTT. Its coded protein is CASSVASGATDTQYF.